Below, one T cell receptor (beta chain) is given with its context. No antigen is known for it. The record originates from a study of CD8+ T cells in alopecia areata. General study results and limits: Scalp samples also yield sequences of resident alphabeta T cells from normal skin.

Isolated RNA was reverse transcribed into cDNA used as the sequencing template. Profiled with immunoSEQ multiplex PCR; TCRdb holds only in-frame clones, not every one. Of roughly 150,000 clones listed, 62% were seen once; the top ten hold about 40%. With 5 bases removed from V and 3 bases from J, the gap between germline ends came to 8 bases. CDR1 DFQATT and CDR2 SNEGSKA come from the germline V gene (reference sequence). The CDR3 sequence is 11 residues long. The V call is TRBV20-1, the J call TRBJ2-7; no definite D call. The sample taken for sequencing was CD8+ T cells sorted from blood. The receptor comes from a human donor in good health. CDR3 amino acids: CSAPLYYEQYF. As DNA, the CDR3 is TGCAGTGCTCCACTCTACTACGAGCAGTACTTC.